These T cell receptor beta chains were read from a single sample in a study of cytomegalovirus exposure and HLA in healthy donors. Some clones are missing from TCRdb's copy, which holds only in-frame ones; the method was immunoSEQ multiplex PCR. The table includes 150,000 or so clones, almost 85% detected once. The source material was PBMCs. These receptors were obtained from a man aged 25 to 40 in good health and CMV-seropositive. Each CDR3 is given with its conserved first and last residue. The order of the fields is D gene, J gene, V gene, clone size, CDR3 DNA, CDR3 protein. D genes are given only for firm matches. Where a row states a size, it is once, few, many or the class of an expanded clone; other rows omit it.

>TRBD2|TRBJ2-7|TRBV5-4|few
TGTGCCAGCAGCTCTCCGGGACTAGGGGTCGAGCAGTACTTC
CASSSPGLGVEQYF
>NA|TRBJ1-2|TRBV7-2|NA
TGTGCCAGCAGCTACAGGGATGCTGGCTACACCTTC
CASSYRDAGYTF
>TRBD2|TRBJ2-1|TRBV29-1|NA
TGCAGCGTTGACCTAGCGGGGGGCGAGCAGTTCTTC
CSVDLAGGEQFF
>NA|TRBJ1-2|TRBV2|NA
TGTGCCAGCAAGATCGGGGGCTATGGCTACACCTTC
CASKIGGYGYTF
>TRBD1|TRBJ1-2|TRBV29-1|NA
TGCAGCGTTGGAAGCCTCAGGGGGTTCGGATATGGCTACACCTTC
CSVGSLRGFGYGYTF
>TRBD1|TRBJ1-1|TRBV13|once
TGTGCCAGCAGCAGCCGGACAGGGACTGAAGCTTTCTTT
CASSSRTGTEAFF
>TRBD1|TRBJ1-3|TRBV29-1|NA
TGCAGCGTCCTGGGACAGGGTGGGGACACCATATATTTT
CSVLGQGGDTIYF
>NA|TRBJ2-7|TRBV6-5|once
TGTGCCAGCAGTCGGCCACCAGCGCTCGAGCAGTACTTC
CASSRPPALEQYF
>NA|TRBJ2-1|TRBV4-1|NA
TGCGCCAGCAGCCAAGAAACCGGGACTGTCAGCTCCTACAATGAGCAGTTCTTC
CASSQETGTVSSYNEQFF
>TRBD2|TRBJ2-2|TRBV5-1|NA
TGCGCCAGCAGCTGGACTAGCGGGGGGTCCGCCGGGGAGCTGTTTTTT
CASSWTSGGSAGELFF
>NA|TRBJ1-5|TRBV6-1|NA
TGTGCCAGCAGTATGACACGAGGCAATCAGCCCCAGCATTTT
CASSMTRGNQPQHF
>TRBD1|TRBJ2-5|TRBV28|NA
TGTGCCAGTTCGGGACAGCCCCAAGAGACCCAGTACTTC
CASSGQPQETQYF
>TRBD2|TRBJ2-1|TRBV27|NA
TGTGCCAGCACCCCCATTGTAGCGGGGTACAATGAGCAGTTCTTC
CASTPIVAGYNEQFF
>TRBD2|TRBJ2-2|TRBV5-1|NA
TGCGCCAGCAGCGAGGGACTAGCGGGGGACTGGGCCGGGGAGCTGTTTTTT
CASSEGLAGDWAGELFF
>TRBD1|TRBJ1-3|TRBV6-5|once
TGTGCCAGCAGAGGGACAGCTGGAAACACCATATATTTT
CASRGTAGNTIYF
>TRBD1|TRBJ2-6|TRBV27|NA
TGTGCCAGCAGTTCCCCCGGGACAGCGCTTTCTGGGGCCAACGTCCTGACTTTC
CASSSPGTALSGANVLTF
>NA|TRBJ2-7|TRBV6-6|NA
TGTGCCAGCATAGCAGAGAACTCCCGCCACGGCGAGCAGTACTTC
CASIAENSRHGEQYF
>TRBD1|TRBJ1-4|TRBV5-1|NA
TGCGCCAGCAGAGGAGGACAGGGCTCAACTAATGAAAAACTGTTTTTT
CASRGGQGSTNEKLFF
>TRBD1|TRBJ1-5|TRBV18|NA
TGTGCCAGCTCACCTACCCGGGACAGTGGAAATCAGCCCCAGCATTTT
CASSPTRDSGNQPQHF
>NA|TRBJ2-5|TRBV29-1|NA
TGCAGCACCGCCTACGCCGAGGGGACCCAGTACTTC
CSTAYAEGTQYF
>NA|TRBJ1-5|TRBV6-1|NA
TGTGCCAGCAACTTGGAGGGGACCCAGCCCCAGCATTTT
CASNLEGTQPQHF
>NA|TRBJ2-7|TRBV28|NA
TGTGCCAGCAGTTTAAATGGAGGTCCCTCCTACGAGCAGTACTTC
CASSLNGGPSYEQYF
>TRBD1|TRBJ2-4|TRBV19|NA
TGTGCCAGTACCGCGACAGGGGTAAACATTCAGTACTTC
CASTATGVNIQYF
>TRBD1|TRBJ2-1|TRBV5-1|NA
TGCGCCAGCAGCTTGAGTCAGGGGGTTCATGAGCAGTTCTTC
CASSLSQGVHEQFF
>NA|TRBJ2-1|TRBV5-1|NA
TGCGCCAGCAGCTTGGACGGGGGAGTCTACAATGAGCAGTTCTTC
CASSLDGGVYNEQFF
>NA|TRBJ2-3|TRBV5-8|NA
TGTGCCAGCGACACAGTACCCACAGATACGCAGTATTTT
CASDTVPTDTQYF
>NA|TRBJ1-2|TRBV5-6|few
TGTGCCAGCAGCTTGGAGGGGAACTATGGCTACACCTTC
CASSLEGNYGYTF
>TRBD2|TRBJ2-1|TRBV10-3|NA
TGTGCCATCAGTCCACCTGCCGGGACTAGCATGAACAATGAGCAGTTCTTC
CAISPPAGTSMNNEQFF
>NA|TRBJ1-2|TRBV19|NA
TGTGCCAGTAGGTGGGAGGGGGACTATGGCTACACCTTC
CASRWEGDYGYTF
>TRBD1|TRBJ1-2|TRBV4-1|NA
TGCGCCAGCAGCCTAGGACAGGGGCCTAACTATGGCTACACCTTC
CASSLGQGPNYGYTF
>TRBD2|TRBJ2-7|TRBV28|once
TGTGCCAGCAGGCGACTAGCGGGGAGCTCCTACGAGCAGTACTTC
CASRRLAGSSYEQYF
>NA|TRBJ2-2|TRBV28|NA
TGTGCCAGCAATACAAGACTTCAAACCGGGGAGCTGTTTTTT
CASNTRLQTGELFF
>NA|TRBJ2-5|TRBV5-1|NA
TGCGCCAGCAGCTTAGGGGGACTAAGAATTGAGACCCAGTACTTC
CASSLGGLRIETQYF
>TRBD2|TRBJ2-5|TRBV27|NA
TGTGCAAGCGGGGGACTAGCGGACCAAGAGACCCAGTACTTC
CASGGLADQETQYF
>NA|TRBJ1-1|TRBV5-1|NA
TGCGCCAGCAGCTTGGGACAGTCAAATGAAGCTTTCTTT
CASSLGQSNEAFF
>TRBD2|TRBJ2-1|TRBV13|NA
TGTGCCAGCAGCGTAACTAGCGGGAGTGAGAATGAGCAGTTCTTC
CASSVTSGSENEQFF
>TRBD1|TRBJ1-5|TRBV19|few
TGTGCCAGTAGTCCCAGGGGGAGCTATAGCAATCAGCCCCAGCATTTT
CASSPRGSYSNQPQHF
>TRBD1|TRBJ2-7|TRBV5-1|NA
TGCGCCAGCAGCTTGGCCCGGGACAGACATACCTACGAGCAGTACTTC
CASSLARDRHTYEQYF
>TRBD2|TRBJ2-3|TRBV5-4|NA
TGTGCCAGCAGCTTGGCGGGGGGGGTTGTGGATACGCAGTATTTT
CASSLAGGVVDTQYF
>NA|TRBJ2-1|TRBV9|few
TGTGCCAGCAGCCCCGGACAGCCTAGGGATGAGCAGTTCTTC
CASSPGQPRDEQFF